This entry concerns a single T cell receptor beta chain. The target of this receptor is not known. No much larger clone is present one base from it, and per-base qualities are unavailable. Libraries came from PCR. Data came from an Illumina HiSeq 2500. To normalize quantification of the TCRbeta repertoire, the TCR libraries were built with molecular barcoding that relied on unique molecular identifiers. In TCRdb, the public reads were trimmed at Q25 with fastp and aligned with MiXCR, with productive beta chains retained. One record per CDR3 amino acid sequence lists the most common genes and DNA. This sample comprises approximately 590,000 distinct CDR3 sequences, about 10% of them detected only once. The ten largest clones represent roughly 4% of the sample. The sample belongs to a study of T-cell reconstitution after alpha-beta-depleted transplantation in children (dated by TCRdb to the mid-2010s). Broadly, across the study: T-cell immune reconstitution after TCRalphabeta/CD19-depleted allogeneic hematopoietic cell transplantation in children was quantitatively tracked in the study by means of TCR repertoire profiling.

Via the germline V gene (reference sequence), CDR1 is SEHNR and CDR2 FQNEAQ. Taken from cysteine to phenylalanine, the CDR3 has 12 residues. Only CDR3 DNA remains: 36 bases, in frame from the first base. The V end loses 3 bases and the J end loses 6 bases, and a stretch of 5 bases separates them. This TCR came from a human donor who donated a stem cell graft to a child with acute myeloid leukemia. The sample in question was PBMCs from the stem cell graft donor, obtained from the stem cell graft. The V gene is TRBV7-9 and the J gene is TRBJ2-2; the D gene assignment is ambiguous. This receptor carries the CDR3 CASSFQSGELFF. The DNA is TGTGCCAGCAGCTTTCAGTCCGGGGAGCTGTTTTTT.